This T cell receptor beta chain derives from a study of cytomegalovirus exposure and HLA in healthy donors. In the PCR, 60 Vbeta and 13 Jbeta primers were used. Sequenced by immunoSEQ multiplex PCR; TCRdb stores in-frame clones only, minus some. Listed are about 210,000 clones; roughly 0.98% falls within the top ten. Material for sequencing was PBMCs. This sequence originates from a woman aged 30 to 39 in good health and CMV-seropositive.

The CDR3 reads CASSPYSGANVLTF. The CDR3 region has the DNA TGCGCCAGCAGCCCTTACTCTGGGGCCAACGTCCTGACTTTC. The chain employs TRBV4-3 and TRBJ2-6; no firm D call. Germline CDR1 LGHNA, CDR2 YSLEER. The CDR3 extends over 14 amino acids. The V end was cut by 4 bases, the J end by 0 bases, with 4 bases between.